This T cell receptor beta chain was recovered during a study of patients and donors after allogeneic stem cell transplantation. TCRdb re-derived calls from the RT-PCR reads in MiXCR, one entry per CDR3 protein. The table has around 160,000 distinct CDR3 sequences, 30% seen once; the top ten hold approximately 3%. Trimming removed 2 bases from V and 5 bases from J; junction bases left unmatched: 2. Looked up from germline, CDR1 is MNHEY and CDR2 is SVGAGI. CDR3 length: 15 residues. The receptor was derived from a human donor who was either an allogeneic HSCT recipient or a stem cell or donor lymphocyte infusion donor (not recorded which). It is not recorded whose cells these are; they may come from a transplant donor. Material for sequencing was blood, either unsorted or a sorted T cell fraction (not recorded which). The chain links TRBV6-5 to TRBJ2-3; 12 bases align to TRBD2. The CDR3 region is CASSYGGLAGDTQYF. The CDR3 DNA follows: TGTGCCAGCAGTTACGGGGGACTAGCGGGAGATACGCAGTATTTT.